This TCR beta chain was documented in a study of blood T cell repertoires in COVID-19. Study context: Samples came from the United States, Italy and Spain, spanning acute and convalescent COVID-19. In each case, the material was cDNA or gDNA derived from T cells, B-cell-depleted T cells, or PBMCs.

Authors' processing steps: Estimation of nucleated cell counts relied on the amplification of reference gene primers. Here immunoSEQ multiplex PCR was the method, and the copy in TCRdb shows in-frame clones only, minus some. That table is the source of V, J and clone size, and D and trimming were worked out from the DNA. The sample carries about 54,000 clones, about four fifths recorded once. Sequencing used peripheral blood. The receptor was derived from a human donor in a cohort sampled during active or convalescent COVID-19.

Here the CDR3 DNA reads TGTGCCACCACGACGATCTCGGGGATTCACACTGAAGCTTTCTTT. Protein: CATTTISGIHTEAFF. V gene TRBV25-1 combines with J gene TRBJ1-1; no firm D call. From germline, CDR1 is MGHDK and CDR2 SYGVNS. Trimming stripped 10 bases from V and 3 bases from J, with 21 bases between. The length of the CDR3 is 15 residues.